This T cell receptor beta chain was recorded in a study of response to subunit inactivated influenza vaccine. One entry per CDR3 protein, called by TCRdb with MiXCR from the RT-PCR reads. The sample has approximately 530,000 distinct CDR3 sequences, about 8% seen once. This clonotype was detected a few times. CDR3 size: 14 residues. CDR1 is SGHRS, CDR2 YFSETQ, per germline. Trimming left V 4 bases short and J 2 bases short, with 12 bases between. This specimen consisted of PBMCs from blood, obtained about 24 months after vaccination. The V gene is TRBV5-1, the J gene TRBJ2-5, with D perhaps TRBD1 (5 bases). This TCR derives from a man between 45 and 75 years old who received an inactivated influenza vaccine. The CDR3 DNA reads TGCGCCAGCAGCCCAGGGTCCGGACAAGAGACCCAGTACTTC. Amino acid sequence: CASSPGSGQETQYF.